This TCR beta chain was observed in a study of cytomegalovirus exposure and HLA in healthy donors. Study-wide results and caveats: The analysis excluded some indistinguishable V segments, including TRBV6-2 and TRBV6-3.

Per germline, CDR1 SNHLY and CDR2 FYNNEI. V was shortened by 8 bases and J by 9 bases, with 11 bases between the two germline ends. The CDR3 has 11 residues. With regard to this clone: Its antigen is unidentified.

PCR primers comprised 60 Vbeta and 13 Jbeta primers. Clones were read by immunoSEQ multiplex PCR, and TCRdb kept only the in-frame ones, dropping some. Seen here are some 200,000 clones, over 80% observed once, and the top ten hold roughly 0.71%. Source material: PBMCs. The chain carries TRBV2 and TRBJ2-1, with D maybe TRBD2 (6 bases). The clonotype was recovered from a boy between 2 and 10 years old in good health and CMV-seronegative. CDR3 protein: CASGASVEQFF. The CDR3 DNA sequence: TGTGCCAGCGGCGCTAGCGTTGAGCAGTTCTTC. Full variable domain (remainder filled in from reference TRBV2 and TRBJ2-1): EPEVTQTPSHQVTQMGQEVILRCVPISNHLYFYWYRQILGQKVEFLVSFYNNEISEKSEIFDDQFSVERPDGSNFTLKIRSTKLEDSAMYFCASGASVEQFFGPGTRLTVL.